The entry below describes one T cell receptor beta chain. The target antigen is unknown. This sample is part of a study of T cell responses to AZD1222 COVID-19 vaccine. General observations from the study: Donors skewed white British and female; clonal diversity was possibly underestimated. When two AZD1222 doses had been given, Spike-specific TCR breadth and depth rose.

This table comes from immunoSEQ multiplex PCR, and its TCRdb copy is limited to in-frame clones, with some not included. The table lists more than 120,000 clones, 90% to 95% of them singletons, with about 5% in the top ten. V was cut by 4 bases and J by 5 bases, with 18 bases left in between. Germline CDR1 is ENHRY and CDR2 is SYGVKD. The CDR3 extends over 15 amino acids. Sequencing was performed on peripheral blood, taken on day 0 of AZD1222 vaccination. The receptor's source is an adult in good health. The chain carries TRBV10-3 and TRBJ2-7; D could derive from TRBD1 or TRBD2 (5 bases each). CDR3 nucleotide sequence: TGTGCCATCAGTGCTGAGAAGGGGACGAAGGACGAGCAGTACTTC. Its protein product is CAISAEKGTKDEQYF.